This T cell receptor beta chain was obtained from a study of T-cell memory formation after mild COVID-19. Points from the study as a whole: Proof of SARS-CoV-2 specificity was absent for the second-wave clones that crested on day 37.

This clonotype turned up a few times. Its target is unknown. TCRdb fed the 5' RACE reads into MiXCR, producing one record per CDR3 protein. The sample consists of around 400,000 distinct CDR3 sequences, 20% to 30% of them appearing once. This CDR3 is built from 15 residues. Looked up from germline, CDR1 is SGDLS and CDR2 is YYNGEE. After removal of 0 bases from V and 0 bases from J, the junction contained 2 bases not matched to a gene. The TCR sequence derives from an adult woman who had mild COVID-19 (a few samples of this study predate the infection). Cell type and time point are not known. V gene TRBV9 combines with J gene TRBJ2-5; TRBD2 matches at 7 bases. The sequenced sample was PBMCs or a T cell subset sorted from them (not recorded which). The CDR3 coding sequence is TGTGCCAGCAGCGTAGGCGGGGGAAACCAAGAGACCCAGTACTTC. Encoded protein: CASSVGGGNQETQYF.